This record concerns one T cell receptor (beta chain) sequence. The target antigen is unknown. The data originate from a study of cytomegalovirus exposure and HLA in healthy donors. The PCR had 60 Vbeta and 13 Jbeta primers. Here immunoSEQ multiplex PCR was the method, and the copy in TCRdb shows in-frame clones only, minus some. The sample consists of around 200,000 clones, under 85% of them appearing once. The donors were healthy bone marrow donors. From germline, CDR1 is ENHRY and CDR2 SYGVKD. With 10 bases removed from V and 0 bases from J, the gap between germline ends came to 9 bases. CDR3 size: 12 residues. Overall study findings and caveats: The analysis excluded some indistinguishable V segments, including TRBV6-2 and TRBV6-3.

The clonotype comes from a young woman in good health and CMV-seronegative. The chain combines TRBV10-3 with TRBJ1-1, with a weak D call TRBD1 (5 bases). Sequenced input: PBMCs. This CDR3 reads CATRQLNTEAFF. The CDR3 region has the DNA TGTGCCACCAGACAGTTGAACACTGAAGCTTTCTTT.